The table lists the clone carrying this T cell receptor beta chain with many counts. Preparing the TCRbeta library involved the use of unique molecular identifiers. TCRdb independently ran MiXCR on the PCR reads; one entry per CDR3 protein. The sample has approximately 83,000 distinct CDR3 sequences; 12% are singletons. The data stem from a study of T-cell reconstitution after alpha-beta-depleted transplantation in children. Germline CDR1 and CDR2: SGHNT and YYREEE (reference sequence). V lost 7 bases and J 2 bases, leaving 15 bases between the germline ends. This CDR3 comprises 15 residues. J is TRBJ2-2 and V is TRBV5-4; no definite D call. The input for sequencing was PBMCs from the stem cell graft donor, taken from the stem cell graft. This sequence was found in a human donor who donated a stem cell graft to a child with inherited bone marrow failure. The CDR3 region has the DNA TGTGCCAGCGGAACGAGAGGCTTAAACACCGGGGAGCTGTTTTTT. This sequence encodes CASGTRGLNTGELFF.